This TCR beta chain comes out of a study of cytomegalovirus exposure and HLA in healthy donors. Background on the study: The approximately 120 validation repertoires used the same platform as the 666 first-cohort repertoires, a later analysis reported. Broader study findings: TCR beta chains numbering under 200 were designated cytomegalovirus-associated.

The table came from immunoSEQ multiplex PCR; TCRdb's copy has only in-frame clones and leaves some out. The table has about 150,000 clones, about 86% seen once; the top ten hold about 2.2%. V was clipped by 0 bases and J by 10 bases, with 16 bases between them. The CDR3 loop spans 16 amino acids. Germline CDR1 reads PRHDT; CDR2 reads FYEKMQ (reference sequence). The donors were part of the validation cohort, which consisted of under 150 subjects and was separate from the first cohort of several hundred subjects. A word on this clone: Antigen unknown.

This chain uses TRBV13 with TRBJ1-6; D might be TRBD1 (6 bases). Specimen: PBMCs. This receptor was obtained from a human donor in good health. CDR3 sequence (DNA): TGTGCCAGCAGCTTAGGCGTTCTACAGGGACAATCACCCCTCCACTTT. Encoded protein: CASSLGVLQGQSPLHF.